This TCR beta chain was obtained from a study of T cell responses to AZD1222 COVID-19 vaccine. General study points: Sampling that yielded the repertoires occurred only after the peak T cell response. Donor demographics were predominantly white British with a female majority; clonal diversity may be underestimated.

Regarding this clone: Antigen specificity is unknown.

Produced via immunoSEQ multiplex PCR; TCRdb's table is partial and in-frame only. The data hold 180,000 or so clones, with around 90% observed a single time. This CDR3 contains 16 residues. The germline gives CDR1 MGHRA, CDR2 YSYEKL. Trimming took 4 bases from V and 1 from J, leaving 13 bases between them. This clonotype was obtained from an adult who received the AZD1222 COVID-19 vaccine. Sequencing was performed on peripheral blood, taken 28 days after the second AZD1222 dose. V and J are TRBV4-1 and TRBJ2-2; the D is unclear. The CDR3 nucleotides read TGCGCCAGCAGCCCCCCCCAGCGCCTGAACACCGGGGAGCTGTTTTTT. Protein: CASSPPQRLNTGELFF.